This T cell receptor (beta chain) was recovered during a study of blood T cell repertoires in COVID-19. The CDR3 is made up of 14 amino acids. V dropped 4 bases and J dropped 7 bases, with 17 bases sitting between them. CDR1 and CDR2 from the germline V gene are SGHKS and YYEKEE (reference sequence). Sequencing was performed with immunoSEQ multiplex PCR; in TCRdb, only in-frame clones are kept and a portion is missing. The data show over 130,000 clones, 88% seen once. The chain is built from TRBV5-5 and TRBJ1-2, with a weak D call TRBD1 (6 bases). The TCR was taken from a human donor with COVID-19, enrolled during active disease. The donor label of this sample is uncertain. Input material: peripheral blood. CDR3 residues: CASSASTGLSGYTF. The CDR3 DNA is TGTGCCAGCAGCGCCTCGACAGGCCTCAGTGGCTACACCTTC.